This paragraph reports one T cell receptor (beta chain). Libraries were prepared by immunoSEQ multiplex PCR; TCRdb keeps only in-frame clonotypes and omits some of them. The sample gives about 300,000 clones, 85% of which show up once; about 2.5% is in the top ten. The study recruited people aged roughly 18 to 95 years across around 24 US areas. This sample is part of a study of blood T cell repertoires in COVID-19. The overall study: COVID-19 samples, acute and convalescent, were from the United States, Italy and Spain.

CDR1 is SGHKS and CDR2 is YYEKEE in the germline V gene (reference sequence). Trimming removed 0 bases from V and 4 bases from J, with 11 bases in between. The CDR3 spans 16 residues. The rearrangement joins TRBV5-5 to TRBJ1-6; D not resolved. The sample was PBMCs or T cells enriched from blood (not recorded which). This sequence originates from a woman aged 45 to 65 who had recovered from COVID-19. CDR3: CASSLAGGKYNSPLHF. The DNA for the CDR3 is TGTGCCAGCAGCTTGGCCGGCGGGAAATATAATTCACCCCTCCACTTT.